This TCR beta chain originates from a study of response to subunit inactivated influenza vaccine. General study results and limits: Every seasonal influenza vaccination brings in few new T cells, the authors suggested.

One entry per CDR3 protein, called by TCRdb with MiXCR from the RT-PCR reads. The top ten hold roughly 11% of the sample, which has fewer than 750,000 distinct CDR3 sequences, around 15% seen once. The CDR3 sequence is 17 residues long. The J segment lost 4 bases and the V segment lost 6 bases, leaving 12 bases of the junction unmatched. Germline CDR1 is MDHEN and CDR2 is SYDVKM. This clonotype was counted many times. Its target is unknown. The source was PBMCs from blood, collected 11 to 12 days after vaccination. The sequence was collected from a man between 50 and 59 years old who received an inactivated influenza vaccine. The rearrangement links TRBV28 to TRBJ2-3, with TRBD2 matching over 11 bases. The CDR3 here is CASSRLAGGNGADTQYF. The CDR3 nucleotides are TGTGCCAGCAGCCGCCTAGCGGGGGGCAATGGGGCAGATACGCAGTATTTT.